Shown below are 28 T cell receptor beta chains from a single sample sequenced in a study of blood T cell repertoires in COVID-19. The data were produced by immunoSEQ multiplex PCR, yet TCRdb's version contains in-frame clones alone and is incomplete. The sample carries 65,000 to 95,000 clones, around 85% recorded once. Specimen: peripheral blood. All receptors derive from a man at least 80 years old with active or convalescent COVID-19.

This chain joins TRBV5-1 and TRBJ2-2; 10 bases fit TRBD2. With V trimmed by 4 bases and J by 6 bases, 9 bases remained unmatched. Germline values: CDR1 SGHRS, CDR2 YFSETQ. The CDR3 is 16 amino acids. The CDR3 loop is CASSPSSGSLPGELFF. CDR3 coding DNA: TGCGCCAGCAGCCCCTCTAGCGGGAGTCTCCCCGGGGAGCTGTTTTTT.

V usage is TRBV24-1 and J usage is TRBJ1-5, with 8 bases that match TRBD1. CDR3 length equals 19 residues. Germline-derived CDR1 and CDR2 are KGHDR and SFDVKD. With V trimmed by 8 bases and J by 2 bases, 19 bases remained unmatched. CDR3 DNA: TGTGCCACCACCAGCCCGGGACAGGCAACTCAAGCGGGCAATCAGCCCCAGCATTTT. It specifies CATTSPGQATQAGNQPQHF.

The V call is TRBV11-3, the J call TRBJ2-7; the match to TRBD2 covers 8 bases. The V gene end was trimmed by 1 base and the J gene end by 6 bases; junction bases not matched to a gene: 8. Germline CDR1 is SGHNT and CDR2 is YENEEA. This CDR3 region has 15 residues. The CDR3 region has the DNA TGTGCCAGCAGCTTAGCGGGAGGGCCGGGGGGCGAGCAGTACGTC. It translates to CASSLAGGPGGEQYV.

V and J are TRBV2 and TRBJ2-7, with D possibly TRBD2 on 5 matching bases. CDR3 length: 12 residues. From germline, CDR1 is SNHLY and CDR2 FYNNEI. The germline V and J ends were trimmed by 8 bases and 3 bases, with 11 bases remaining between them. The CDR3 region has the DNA TGTGCCAGCGGACTCAATAACTACGAGCAGTACGTC. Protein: CASGLNNYEQYV.

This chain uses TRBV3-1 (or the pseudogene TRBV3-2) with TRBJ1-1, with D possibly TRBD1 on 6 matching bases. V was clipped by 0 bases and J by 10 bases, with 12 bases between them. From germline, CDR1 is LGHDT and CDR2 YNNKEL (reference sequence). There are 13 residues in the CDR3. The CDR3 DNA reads TGTGCCAGCAGCCAAGATCAGATCAGGGGAGCTTTCTTT. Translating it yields CASSQDQIRGAFF.

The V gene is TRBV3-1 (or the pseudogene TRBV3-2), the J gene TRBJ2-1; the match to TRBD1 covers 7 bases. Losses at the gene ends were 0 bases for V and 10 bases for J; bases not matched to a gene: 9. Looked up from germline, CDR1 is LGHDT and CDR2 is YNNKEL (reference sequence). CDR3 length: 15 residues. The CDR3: CASSQDRDSWREQFF. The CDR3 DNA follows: TGTGCCAGCAGCCAAGACAGGGACAGTTGGCGAGAGCAGTTCTTC.

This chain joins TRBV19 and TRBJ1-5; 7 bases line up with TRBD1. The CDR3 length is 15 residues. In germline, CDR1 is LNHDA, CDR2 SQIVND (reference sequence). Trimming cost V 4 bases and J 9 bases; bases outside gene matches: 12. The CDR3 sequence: CASSTKTGILTPQHF. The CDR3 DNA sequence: TGTGCCAGTAGTACGAAGACAGGGATCCTAACGCCCCAGCATTTT.

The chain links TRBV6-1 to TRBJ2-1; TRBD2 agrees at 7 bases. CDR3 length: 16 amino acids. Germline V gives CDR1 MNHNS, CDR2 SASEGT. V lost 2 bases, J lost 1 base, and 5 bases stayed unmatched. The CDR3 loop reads CASSEPGGRSYNEQFF. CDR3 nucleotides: TGTGCCAGCAGTGAACCGGGCGGGAGATCCTACAATGAGCAGTTCTTC.

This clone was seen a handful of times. CDR3 region: CASSTRGNEQFF. In nucleotides, the CDR3 is TGCGCCAGCAGCACCAGGGGGAACGAGCAGTTCTTC. The rearrangement links TRBV5-1 to TRBJ2-1; 7 positions match TRBD1. The CDR3 is made up of 12 amino acids. V was pared by 4 bases and J by 10 bases, with 5 bases of the junction left unmatched. The germline V gene encodes CDR1 SGHRS and CDR2 YFSETQ.

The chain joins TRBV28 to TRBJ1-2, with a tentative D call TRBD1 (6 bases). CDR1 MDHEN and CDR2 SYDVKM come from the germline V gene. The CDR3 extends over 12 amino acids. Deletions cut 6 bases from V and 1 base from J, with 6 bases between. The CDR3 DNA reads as TGTGCCAGCAGGGACAGTAACTATGGCTACACCTTC. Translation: CASRDSNYGYTF.

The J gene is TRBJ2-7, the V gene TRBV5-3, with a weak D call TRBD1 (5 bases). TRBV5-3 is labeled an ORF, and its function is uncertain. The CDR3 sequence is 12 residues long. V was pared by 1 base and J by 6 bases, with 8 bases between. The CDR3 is CARSLQGAEQYV. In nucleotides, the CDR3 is TGTGCCAGAAGCTTGCAGGGTGCCGAGCAGTACGTC.

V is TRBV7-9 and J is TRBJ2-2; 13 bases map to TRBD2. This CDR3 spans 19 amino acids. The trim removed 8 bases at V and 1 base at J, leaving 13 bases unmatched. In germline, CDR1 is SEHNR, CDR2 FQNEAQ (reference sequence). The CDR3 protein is CASGTLTSGGARNTGELFF. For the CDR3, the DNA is TGTGCCAGCGGCACCCTTACTAGCGGGGGGGCCCGGAACACCGGGGAGCTGTTTTTT.

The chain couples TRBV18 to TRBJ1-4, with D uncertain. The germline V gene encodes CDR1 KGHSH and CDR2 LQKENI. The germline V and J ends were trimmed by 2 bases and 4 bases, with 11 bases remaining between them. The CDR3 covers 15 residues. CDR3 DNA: TGTGCCAGCTCACCAGACCGAGCGGGTAATGAAAAACTGTTTTTT. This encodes CASSPDRAGNEKLFF.

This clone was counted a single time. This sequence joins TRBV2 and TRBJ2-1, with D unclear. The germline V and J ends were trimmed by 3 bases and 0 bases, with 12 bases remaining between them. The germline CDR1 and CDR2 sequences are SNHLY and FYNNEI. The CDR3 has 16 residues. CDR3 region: CASSDLSPSSYNEQFF. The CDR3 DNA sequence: TGTGCCAGCAGTGACTTATCCCCTAGCTCCTACAATGAGCAGTTCTTC.

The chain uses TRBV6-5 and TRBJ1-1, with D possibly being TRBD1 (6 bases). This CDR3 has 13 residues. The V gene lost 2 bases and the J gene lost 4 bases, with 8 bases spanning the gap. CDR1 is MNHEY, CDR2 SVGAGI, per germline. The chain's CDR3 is CASSYQGSTEAFF. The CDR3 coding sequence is TGTGCCAGCAGTTACCAGGGGTCCACTGAAGCTTTCTTT.

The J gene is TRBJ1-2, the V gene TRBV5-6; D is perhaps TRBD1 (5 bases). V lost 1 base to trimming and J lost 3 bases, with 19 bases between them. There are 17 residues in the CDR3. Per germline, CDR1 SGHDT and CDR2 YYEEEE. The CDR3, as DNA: TGTGCCAGCAGCTTGAGGTTCTCCACAGGTCAGCACTATGGCTACACCTTC. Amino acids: CASSLRFSTGQHYGYTF. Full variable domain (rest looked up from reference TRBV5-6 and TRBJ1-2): DAGVTQSPTHLIKTRGQQVTLRCSPKSGHDTVSWYQQALGQGPQFIFQYYEEEERQRGNFPDRFSGHQFPNYSSELNVNALLLGDSALYLCASSLRFSTGQHYGYTFGSGTRLTVV.

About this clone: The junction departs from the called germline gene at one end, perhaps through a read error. The CDR3 DNA reads as TGCGCCAGCAGTTTGGGCGGTCGGACTGAAGCTTTCTTT. This codes for CASSLGGRTEAFF. The chain couples TRBV5-1 to TRBJ1-1; D unresolved. Germline assignment: CDR1 SGHRS and CDR2 YFSETQ. The CDR3 contains 13 residues.

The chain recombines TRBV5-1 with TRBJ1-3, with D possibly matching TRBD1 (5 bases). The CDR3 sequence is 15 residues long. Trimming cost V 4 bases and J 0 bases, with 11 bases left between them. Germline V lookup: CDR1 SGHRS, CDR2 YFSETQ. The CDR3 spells CASSPSTVSGNTIYF. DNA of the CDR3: TGCGCCAGCAGCCCATCGACAGTCTCTGGAAACACCATATATTTT.

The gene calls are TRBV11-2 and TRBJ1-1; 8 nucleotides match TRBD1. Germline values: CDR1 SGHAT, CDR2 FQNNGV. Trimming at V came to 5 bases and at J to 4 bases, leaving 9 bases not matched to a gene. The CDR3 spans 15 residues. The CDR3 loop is CASSPPRTGSTEAFF. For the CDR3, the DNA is TGTGCCAGCAGCCCACCTAGGACAGGGTCCACTGAAGCTTTCTTT.

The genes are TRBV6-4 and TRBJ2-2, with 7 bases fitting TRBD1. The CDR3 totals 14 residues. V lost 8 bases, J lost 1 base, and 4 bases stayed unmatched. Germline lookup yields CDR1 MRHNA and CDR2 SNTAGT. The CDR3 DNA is TGTGCCAGCTCCCGGACAGGGAACACCGGGGAGCTGTTTTTT. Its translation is CASSRTGNTGELFF.

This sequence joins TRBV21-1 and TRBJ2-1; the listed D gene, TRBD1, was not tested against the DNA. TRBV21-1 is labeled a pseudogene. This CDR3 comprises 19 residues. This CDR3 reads CASSKDPGVGDRGFNEQFF. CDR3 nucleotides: TGTGCCAGCAGCAAAGATCCAGGTGTAGGGGACAGGGGCTTCAATGAGCAGTTCTTC.

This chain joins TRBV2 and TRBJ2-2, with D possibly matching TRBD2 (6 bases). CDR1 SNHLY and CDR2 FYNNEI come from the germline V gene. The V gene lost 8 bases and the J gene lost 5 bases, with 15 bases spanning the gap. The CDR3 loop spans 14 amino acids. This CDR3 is CASCQGAGTGELFF. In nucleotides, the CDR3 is TGTGCCAGCTGTCAAGGGGCGGGGACCGGGGAGCTGTTTTTT.

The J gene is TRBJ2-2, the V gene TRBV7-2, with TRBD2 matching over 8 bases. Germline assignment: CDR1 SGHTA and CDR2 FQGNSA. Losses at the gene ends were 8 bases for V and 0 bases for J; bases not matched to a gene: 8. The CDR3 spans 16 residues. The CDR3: CASPGRGYANTGELFF. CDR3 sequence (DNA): TGTGCCAGCCCCGGGAGGGGGTACGCGAACACCGGGGAGCTGTTTTTT.

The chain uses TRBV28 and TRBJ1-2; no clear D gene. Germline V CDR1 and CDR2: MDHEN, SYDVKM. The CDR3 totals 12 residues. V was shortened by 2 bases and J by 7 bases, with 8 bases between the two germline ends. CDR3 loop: CASSLGGFGYTF. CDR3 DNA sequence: TGTGCCAGCAGTTTAGGAGGATTTGGCTACACCTTC.

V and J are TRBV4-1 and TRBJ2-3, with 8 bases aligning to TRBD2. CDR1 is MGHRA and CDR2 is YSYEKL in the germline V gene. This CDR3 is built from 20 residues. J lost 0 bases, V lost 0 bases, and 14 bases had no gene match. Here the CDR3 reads CASSQDRGGGRSSSTDTQYF. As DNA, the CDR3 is TGCGCCAGCAGCCAAGATCGGGGCGGGGGGCGTTCCTCTAGCACAGATACGCAGTATTTT.

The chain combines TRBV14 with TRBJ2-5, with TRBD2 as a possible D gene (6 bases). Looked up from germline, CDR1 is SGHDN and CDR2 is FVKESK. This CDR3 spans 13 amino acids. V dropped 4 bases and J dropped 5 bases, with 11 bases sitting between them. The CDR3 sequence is CASSRLVWETQYF. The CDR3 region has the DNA TGTGCCAGCAGCCGACTAGTTTGGGAGACCCAGTACTTC.

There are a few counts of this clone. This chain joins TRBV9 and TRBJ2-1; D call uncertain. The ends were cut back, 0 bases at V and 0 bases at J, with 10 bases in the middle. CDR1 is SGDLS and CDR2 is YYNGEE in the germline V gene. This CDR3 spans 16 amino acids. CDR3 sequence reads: CASSVGALSSYNEQFF. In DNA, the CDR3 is TGTGCCAGCAGCGTAGGGGCCCTCAGCTCCTACAATGAGCAGTTCTTC.

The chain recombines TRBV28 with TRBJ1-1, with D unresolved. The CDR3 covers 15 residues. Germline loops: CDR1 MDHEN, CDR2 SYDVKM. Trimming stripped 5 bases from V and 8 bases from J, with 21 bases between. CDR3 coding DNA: TGTGCCAGCAGTCCTCCTTCGAGGGCAGTGTTAGAAGCTTTCTTT. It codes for CASSPPSRAVLEAFF. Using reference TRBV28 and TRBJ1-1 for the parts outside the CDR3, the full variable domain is DVKVTQSSRYLVKRTGEKVFLECVQDMDHENMFWYRQDPGLGLRLIYFSYDVKMKEKGDIPEGYSVSREKKERFSLILESASTNQTSMYLCASSPPSRAVLEAFFGQGTRLTVV.